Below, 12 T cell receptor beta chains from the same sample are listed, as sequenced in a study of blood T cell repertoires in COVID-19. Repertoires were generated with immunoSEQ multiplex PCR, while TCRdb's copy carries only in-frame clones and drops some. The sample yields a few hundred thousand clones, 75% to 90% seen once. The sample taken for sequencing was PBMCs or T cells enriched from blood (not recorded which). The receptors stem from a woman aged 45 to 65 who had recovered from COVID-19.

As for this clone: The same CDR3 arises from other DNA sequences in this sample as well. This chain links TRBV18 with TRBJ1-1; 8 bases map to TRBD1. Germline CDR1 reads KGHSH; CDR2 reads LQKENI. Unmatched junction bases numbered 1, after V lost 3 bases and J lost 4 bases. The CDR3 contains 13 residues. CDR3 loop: CASSPDRGTEAFF. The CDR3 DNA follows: TGTGCCAGCTCACCCGACAGGGGCACTGAAGCTTTCTTT.

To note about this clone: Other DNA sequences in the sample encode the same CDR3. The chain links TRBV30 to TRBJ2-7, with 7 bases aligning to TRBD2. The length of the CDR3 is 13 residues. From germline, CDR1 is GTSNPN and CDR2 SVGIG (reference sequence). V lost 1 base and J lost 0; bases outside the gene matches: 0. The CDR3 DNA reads TGTGCCTGGAGTGCGGGAGGCTCCTACGAGCAGTACTTC. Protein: CAWSAGGSYEQYF.

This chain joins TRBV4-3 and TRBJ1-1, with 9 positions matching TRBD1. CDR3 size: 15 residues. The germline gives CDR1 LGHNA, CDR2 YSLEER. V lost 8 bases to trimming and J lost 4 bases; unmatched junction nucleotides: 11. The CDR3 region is CASQEDRGLRTEAFF. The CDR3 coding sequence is TGCGCCAGCCAAGAGGACAGGGGACTGCGCACTGAAGCTTTCTTT.

CDR3 sequence (DNA): TGTGCCAGCTCAGCCGAGGAATGGAGAGCTTTCTTT. This gives the protein CASSAEEWRAFF. This sequence joins TRBV18 and TRBJ1-1; D uncertain. This CDR3 spans 12 amino acids. The V end was cut by 5 bases, the J end by 10 bases, with 14 bases between. Germline-derived CDR1 and CDR2 are KGHSH and LQKENI.

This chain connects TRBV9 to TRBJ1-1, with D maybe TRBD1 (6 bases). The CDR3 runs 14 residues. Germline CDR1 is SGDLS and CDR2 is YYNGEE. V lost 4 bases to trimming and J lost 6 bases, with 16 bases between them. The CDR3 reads CASSPHRVPAEAFF. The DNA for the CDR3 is TGTGCCAGCAGCCCCCACAGGGTGCCCGCTGAAGCTTTCTTT.

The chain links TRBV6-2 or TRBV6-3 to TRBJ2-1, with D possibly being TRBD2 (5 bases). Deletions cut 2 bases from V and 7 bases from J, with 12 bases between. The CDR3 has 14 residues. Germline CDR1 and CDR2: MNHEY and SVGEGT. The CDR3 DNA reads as TGTGCCAGCAGTTACGCGCTAGCCTGGAATGAGCAGTTCTTC. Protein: CASSYALAWNEQFF.

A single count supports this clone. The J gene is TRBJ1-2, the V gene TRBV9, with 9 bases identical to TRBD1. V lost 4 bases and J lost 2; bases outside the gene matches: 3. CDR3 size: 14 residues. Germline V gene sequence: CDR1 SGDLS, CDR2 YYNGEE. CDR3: CASSRDRENYGYTF. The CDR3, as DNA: TGTGCCAGCAGCCGGGACAGGGAAAACTATGGCTACACCTTC.

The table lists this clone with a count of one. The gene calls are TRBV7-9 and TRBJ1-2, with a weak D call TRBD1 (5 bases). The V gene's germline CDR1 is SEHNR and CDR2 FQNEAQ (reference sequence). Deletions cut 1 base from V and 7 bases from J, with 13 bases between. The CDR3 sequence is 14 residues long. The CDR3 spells CASSLEPFGGGYTF. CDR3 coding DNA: TGTGCCAGCAGCTTAGAACCCTTCGGGGGTGGCTACACCTTC.

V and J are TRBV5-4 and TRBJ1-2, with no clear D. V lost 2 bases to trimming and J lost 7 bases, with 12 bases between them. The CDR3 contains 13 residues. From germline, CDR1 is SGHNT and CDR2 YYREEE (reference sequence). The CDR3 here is CASSFLATGGYTF. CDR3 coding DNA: TGTGCCAGCAGCTTTCTAGCGACGGGTGGCTACACCTTC. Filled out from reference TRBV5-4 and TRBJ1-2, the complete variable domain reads ETGVTQSPTHLIKTRGQQVTLRCSSQSGHNTVSWYQQALGQGPQFIFQYYREEENGRGNFPPRFSGLQFPNYSSELNVNALELDDSALYLCASSFLATGGYTFGSGTRLTVV.

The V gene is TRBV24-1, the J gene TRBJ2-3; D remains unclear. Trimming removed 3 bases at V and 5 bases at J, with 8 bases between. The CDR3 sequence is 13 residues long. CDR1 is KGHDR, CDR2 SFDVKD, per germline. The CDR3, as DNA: TGTGCCACCAGTGATCCTCCACTAGATACGCAGTATTTT. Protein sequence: CATSDPPLDTQYF.

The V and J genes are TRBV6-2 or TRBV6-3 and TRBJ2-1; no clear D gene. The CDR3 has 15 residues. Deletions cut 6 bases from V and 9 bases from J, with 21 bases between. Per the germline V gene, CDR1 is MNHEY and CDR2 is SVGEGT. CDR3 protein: CASSPPRARYGEQFF. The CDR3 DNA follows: TGTGCCAGCAGCCCCCCACGAGCGAGGTACGGTGAGCAGTTCTTC.

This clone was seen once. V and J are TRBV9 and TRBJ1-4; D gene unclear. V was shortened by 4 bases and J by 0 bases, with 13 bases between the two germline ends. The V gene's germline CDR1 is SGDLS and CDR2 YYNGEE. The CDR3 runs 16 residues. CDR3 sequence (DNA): TGTGCCAGCAGCAGAGAGGGCTGGGCAACTAATGAAAAACTGTTTTTT. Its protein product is CASSREGWATNEKLFF.